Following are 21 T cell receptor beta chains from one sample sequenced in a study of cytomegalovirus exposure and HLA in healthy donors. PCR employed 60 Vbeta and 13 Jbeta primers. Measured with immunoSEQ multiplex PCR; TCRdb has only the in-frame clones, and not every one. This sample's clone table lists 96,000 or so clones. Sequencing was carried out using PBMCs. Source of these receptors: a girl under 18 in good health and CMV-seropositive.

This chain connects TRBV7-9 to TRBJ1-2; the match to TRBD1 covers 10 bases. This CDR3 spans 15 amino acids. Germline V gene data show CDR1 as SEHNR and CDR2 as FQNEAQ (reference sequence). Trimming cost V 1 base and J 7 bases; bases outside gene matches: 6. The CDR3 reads CASSLDRQGASGYTF. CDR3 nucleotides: TGTGCCAGCAGCTTAGACCGACAGGGGGCAAGTGGCTACACCTTC. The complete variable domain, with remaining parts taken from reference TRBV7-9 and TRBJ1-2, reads DTGVSQNPRHKITKRGQNVTFRCDPISEHNRLYWYRQTLGQGPEFLTYFQNEAQLEKSRLLSDRFSAERPKGSFSTLEIQRTEQGDSAMYLCASSLDRQGASGYTFGSGTRLTVV.

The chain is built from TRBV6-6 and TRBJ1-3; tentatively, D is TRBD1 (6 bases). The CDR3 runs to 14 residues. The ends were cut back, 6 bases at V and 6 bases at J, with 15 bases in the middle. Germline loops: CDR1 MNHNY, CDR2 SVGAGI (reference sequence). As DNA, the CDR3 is TGTGCCAGCAGGGGGGCAGCTTTGACAAACACCATATATTTT. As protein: CASRGAALTNTIYF.

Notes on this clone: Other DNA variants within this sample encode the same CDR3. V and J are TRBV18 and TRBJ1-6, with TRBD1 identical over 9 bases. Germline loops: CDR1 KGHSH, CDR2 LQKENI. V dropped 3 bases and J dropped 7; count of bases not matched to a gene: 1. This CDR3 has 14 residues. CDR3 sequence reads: CASSPGTGNSPLHF. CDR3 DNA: TGTGCCAGCTCACCCGGGACAGGGAATTCACCCCTCCACTTT.

CDR3 DNA: TGTGCCAGCAGTTCCCAGGGTACGGCCGGGGAGCTGTTTTTT. Its translation is CASSSQGTAGELFF. The chain carries TRBV5-5 and TRBJ2-2, with D perhaps TRBD1 (5 bases). CDR3 length equals 14 residues. The V gene's germline CDR1 is SGHKS and CDR2 YYEKEE (reference sequence). V shed 5 bases and J shed 6 bases, with 14 bases lying between them.

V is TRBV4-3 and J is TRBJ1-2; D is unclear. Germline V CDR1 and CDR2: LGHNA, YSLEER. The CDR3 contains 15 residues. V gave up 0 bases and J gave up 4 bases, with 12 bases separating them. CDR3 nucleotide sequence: TGCGCCAGCAGCCAAGATTATGCCAGCGCCTATGGCTACACCTTC. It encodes CASSQDYASAYGYTF.

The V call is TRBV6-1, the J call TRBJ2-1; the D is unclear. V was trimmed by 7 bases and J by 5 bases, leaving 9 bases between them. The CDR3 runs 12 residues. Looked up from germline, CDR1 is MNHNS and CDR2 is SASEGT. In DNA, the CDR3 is TGTGCCAGCATCGACAACCACAATGAGCAGTTCTTC. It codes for CASIDNHNEQFF.

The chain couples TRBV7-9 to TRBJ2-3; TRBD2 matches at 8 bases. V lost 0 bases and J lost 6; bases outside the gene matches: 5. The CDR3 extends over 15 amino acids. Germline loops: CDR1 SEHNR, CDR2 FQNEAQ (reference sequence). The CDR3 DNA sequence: TGTGCCAGCAGCTTAGCGGGGCTAGCGGGTGATACGCAGTATTTT. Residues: CASSLAGLAGDTQYF.

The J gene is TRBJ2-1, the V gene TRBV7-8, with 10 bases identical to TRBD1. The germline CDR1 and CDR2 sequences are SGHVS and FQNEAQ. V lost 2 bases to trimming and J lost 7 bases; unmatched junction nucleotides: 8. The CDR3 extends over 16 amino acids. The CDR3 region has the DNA TGTGCCAGCAGCTTAACTAGGGGACAGGGGTGGAATGAGCAGTTCTTC. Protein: CASSLTRGQGWNEQFF.

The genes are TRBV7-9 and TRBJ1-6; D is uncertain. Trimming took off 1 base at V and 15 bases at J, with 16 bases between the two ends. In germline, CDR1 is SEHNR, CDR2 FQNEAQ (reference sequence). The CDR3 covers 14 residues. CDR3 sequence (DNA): TGTGCCAGCAGCTTAGATTCCGGAGGCCCGAACCTCCACTTT. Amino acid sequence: CASSLDSGGPNLHF.

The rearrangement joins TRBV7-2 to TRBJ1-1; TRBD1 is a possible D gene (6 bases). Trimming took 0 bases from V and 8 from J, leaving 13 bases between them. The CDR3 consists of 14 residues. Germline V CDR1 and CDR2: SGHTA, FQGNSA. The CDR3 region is CASSLAPGQTEAFF. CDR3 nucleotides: TGTGCCAGCAGCTTAGCGCCTGGACAGACCGAAGCTTTCTTT.

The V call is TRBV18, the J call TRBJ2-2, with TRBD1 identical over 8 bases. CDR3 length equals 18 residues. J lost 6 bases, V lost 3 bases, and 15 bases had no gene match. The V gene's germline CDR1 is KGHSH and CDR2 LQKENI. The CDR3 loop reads CASSPRRGVGQGAGELFF. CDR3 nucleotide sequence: TGTGCCAGCTCACCTCGCCGTGGAGTTGGACAGGGAGCCGGGGAGCTGTTTTTT. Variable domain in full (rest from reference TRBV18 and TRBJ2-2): NAGVMQNPRHLVRRRGQEARLRCSPMKGHSHVYWYRQLPEEGLKFMVYLQKENIIDESGMPKERFSAEFPKEGPSILRIQQVVRGDSAAYFCASSPRRGVGQGAGELFFGEGSRLTVL.

The CDR3 loop is CASSFGGQGAGMNTEAFF. The CDR3 DNA sequence: TGTGCCAGCAGCTTTGGCGGACAGGGGGCGGGGATGAACACTGAAGCTTTCTTT. The gene calls are TRBV7-4 and TRBJ1-1; 11 bases map to TRBD1. V shed 3 bases, J shed 0 bases, and the junction held 9 bases outside the gene matches. The germline V gene has CDR1 SGHVT and CDR2 SQSDAQ. The CDR3 spans 18 residues.

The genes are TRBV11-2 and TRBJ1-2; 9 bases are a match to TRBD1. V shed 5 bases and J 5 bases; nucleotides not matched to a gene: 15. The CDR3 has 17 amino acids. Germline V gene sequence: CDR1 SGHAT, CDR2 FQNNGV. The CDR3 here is CASSGLEGQGFIYGYTF. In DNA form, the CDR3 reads TGTGCCAGCAGCGGACTAGAGGGACAGGGATTTATTTATGGCTACACCTTC. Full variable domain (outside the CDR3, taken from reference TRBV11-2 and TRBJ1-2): EAGVAQSPRYKIIEKRQSVAFWCNPISGHATLYWYQQILGQGPKLLIQFQNNGVVDDSQLPKDRFSAERLKGVDSTLKIQPAKLEDSAVYLCASSGLEGQGFIYGYTFGSGTRLTVV.

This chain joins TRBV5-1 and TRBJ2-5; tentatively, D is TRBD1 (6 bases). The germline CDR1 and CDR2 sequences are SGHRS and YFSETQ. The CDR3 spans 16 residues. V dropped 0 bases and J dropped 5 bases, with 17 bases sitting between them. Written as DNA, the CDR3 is TGCGCCAGCAGCTTGGCGGTTTATGGGGGCAGGGAGACCCAGTACTTC. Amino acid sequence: CASSLAVYGGRETQYF.

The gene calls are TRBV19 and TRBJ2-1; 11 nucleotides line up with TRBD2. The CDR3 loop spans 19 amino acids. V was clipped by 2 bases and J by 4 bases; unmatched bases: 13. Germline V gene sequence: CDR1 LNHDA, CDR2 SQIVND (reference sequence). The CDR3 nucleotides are TGTGCCAGTAGTATAAGGGGGGCTCCTCTAGCGGGGGGATACAATGAGCAGTTCTTC. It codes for CASSIRGAPLAGGYNEQFF. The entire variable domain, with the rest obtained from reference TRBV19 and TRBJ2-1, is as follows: DGGITQSPKYLFRKEGQNVTLSCEQNLNHDAMYWYRQDPGQGLRLIYYSQIVNDFQKGDIAEGYSVSREKKESFPLTVTSAQKNPTAFYLCASSIRGAPLAGGYNEQFFGPGTRLTVL.

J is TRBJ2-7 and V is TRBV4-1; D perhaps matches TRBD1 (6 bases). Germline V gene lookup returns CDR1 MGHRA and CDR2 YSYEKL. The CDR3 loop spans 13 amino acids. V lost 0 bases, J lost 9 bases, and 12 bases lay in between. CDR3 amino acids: CASSQDRQDLQYV. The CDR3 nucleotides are TGCGCCAGCAGCCAAGATCGACAGGATTTGCAGTACGTC.

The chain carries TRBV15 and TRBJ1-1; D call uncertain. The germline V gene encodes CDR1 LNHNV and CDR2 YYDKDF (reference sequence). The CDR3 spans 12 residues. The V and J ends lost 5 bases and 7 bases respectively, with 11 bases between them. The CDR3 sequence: CATSLGSVEAFF. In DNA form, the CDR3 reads TGTGCCACCAGCCTCGGGTCAGTTGAAGCTTTCTTT.

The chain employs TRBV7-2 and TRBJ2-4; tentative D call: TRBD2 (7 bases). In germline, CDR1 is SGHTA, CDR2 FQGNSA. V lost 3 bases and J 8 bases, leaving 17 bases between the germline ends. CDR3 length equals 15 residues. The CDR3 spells CASSFRGGPGYIQYF. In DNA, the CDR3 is TGTGCCAGCAGCTTTAGGGGGGGTCCGGGCTACATTCAGTACTTC.

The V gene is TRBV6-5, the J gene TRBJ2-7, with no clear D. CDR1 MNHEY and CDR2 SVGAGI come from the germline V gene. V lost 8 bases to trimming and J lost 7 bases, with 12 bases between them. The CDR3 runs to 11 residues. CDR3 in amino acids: CASGPLKEQYF. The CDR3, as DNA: TGTGCCAGCGGCCCCTTAAAAGAGCAGTACTTC.

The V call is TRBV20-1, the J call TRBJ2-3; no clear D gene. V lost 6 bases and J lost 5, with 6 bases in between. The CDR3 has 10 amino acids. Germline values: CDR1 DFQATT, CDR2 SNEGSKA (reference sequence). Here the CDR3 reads CSARVDTQYF. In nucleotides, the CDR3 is TGCAGTGCCCGGGTAGATACGCAGTATTTT.

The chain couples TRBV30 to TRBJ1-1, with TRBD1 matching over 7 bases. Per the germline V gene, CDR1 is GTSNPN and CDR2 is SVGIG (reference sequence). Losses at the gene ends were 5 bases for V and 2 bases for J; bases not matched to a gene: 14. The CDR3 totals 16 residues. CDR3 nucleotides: TGTGCCTGGGTTAAGACAGGGAATGAGACCAACACTGAAGCTTTCTTT. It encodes CAWVKTGNETNTEAFF.